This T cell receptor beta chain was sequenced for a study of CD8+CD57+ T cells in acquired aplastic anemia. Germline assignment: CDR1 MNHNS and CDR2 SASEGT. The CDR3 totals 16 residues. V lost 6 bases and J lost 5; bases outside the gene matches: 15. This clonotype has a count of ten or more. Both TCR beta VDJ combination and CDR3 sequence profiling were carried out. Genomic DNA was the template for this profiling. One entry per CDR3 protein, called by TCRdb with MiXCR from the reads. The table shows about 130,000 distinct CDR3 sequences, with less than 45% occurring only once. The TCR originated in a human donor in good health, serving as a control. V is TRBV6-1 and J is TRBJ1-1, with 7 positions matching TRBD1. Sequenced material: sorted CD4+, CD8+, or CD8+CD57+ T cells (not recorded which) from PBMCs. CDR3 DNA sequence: TGTGCCAGCAGATCGCAGGACAGGCGCAAGGGGACTGAAGCTTTCTTT. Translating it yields CASRSQDRRKGTEAFF.